A single sample gave rise to the 8 T cell receptor beta chains below, sequenced in a study of monozygotic twins with inflammatory bowel disease. TCRdb reprocessed the 5' RACE reads, keeping one entry per CDR3 protein, no DNA. The table for this sample gives 45,000 or so distinct CDR3 sequences. Sequencing used blood. The receptors shown here come from a human donor with ulcerative colitis or Crohn's disease, or a healthy co-twin of an affected twin (not recorded which).

This clonotype is medium-sized by frequency. This chain uses TRBV5-4 with TRBJ2-1. Germline V gene sequence: CDR1 SGHNT, CDR2 YYREEE (reference sequence). This CDR3 spans 12 amino acids. The CDR3: CASSATIGEQFF.

The chain recombines TRBV19 with TRBJ2-2; with no DNA, the TCRdb D assignment of TRBD2 cannot be verified. The V gene's germline CDR1 is LNHDA and CDR2 SQIVND (reference sequence). The CDR3 runs to 16 residues. This CDR3 reads CATTLPGLAGTGELFF.

V is TRBV12-3 or TRBV12-4 and J is TRBJ2-7; the D gene TCRdb calls, TRBD1, cannot be checked with no DNA. The CDR3 totals 15 residues. Here the CDR3 reads CASSLDGGGPAEQYF.

This rearrangement joins TRBV15 to TRBJ2-1; TCRdb picks TRBD2, but there is no DNA to check that call. Germline-derived CDR1 and CDR2 are LNHNV and YYDKDF (reference sequence). The CDR3 has 16 residues. Here the CDR3 reads CATSRGGRVGDNEQFF.

The V call is TRBV4-1, the J call TRBJ2-1; TCRdb returns TRBD2, unconfirmable since there is no DNA. The CDR3 covers 16 residues. Per the germline V gene, CDR1 is MGHRA and CDR2 is YSYEKL. The chain's CDR3 is CASSQEREVSYNEQFF.

The chain links TRBV5-5 to TRBJ1-2; no DNA is available, so the TRBD1 call from TCRdb remains unchecked. CDR3 length equals 16 residues. Germline CDR1 reads SGHKS; CDR2 reads YYEKEE (reference sequence). CDR3 loop: CASSLTGANPNYGYTF. Full variable domain (outside the CDR3, taken from reference TRBV5-5 and TRBJ1-2): DAGVTQSPTHLIKTRGQQVTLRCSPISGHKSVSWYQQVLGQGPQFIFQYYEKEERGRGNFPDRFSARQFPNYSSELNVNALLLGDSALYLCASSLTGANPNYGYTFGSGTRLTVV.

The chain couples TRBV29-1 to TRBJ2-3; TCRdb returns TRBD2, unconfirmable since there is no DNA. Germline assignment: CDR1 SQVTM and CDR2 ANQGSEA. The CDR3 loop spans 16 amino acids. The CDR3 region is CSVVGWIGSSTDTQYF.

The chain joins TRBV6-4 to TRBJ2-3; the D call of TRBD1 rests on TCRdb alone, since no DNA is present to check it. Germline V lookup: CDR1 MRHNA, CDR2 SNTAGT. The CDR3 covers 16 residues. The CDR3 region is CASSRLGGQRTDTQYF.